This section outlines one TCR beta chain sequence together with its context. This sample was included in a study of cytotoxic CD8 clonotypes in ibrutinib-treated CLL. Clones were read by immunoSEQ multiplex PCR, and TCRdb kept only the in-frame ones, dropping some. The sample has under 150,000 clones, around 80% seen once. Sequenced here: PBMCs, sampled after 24 months of ibrutinib treatment. This TCR was sampled from a human donor with chronic lymphocytic leukemia.

As DNA, the CDR3 is TGTGCCAGCTCACTGAATAACAAGGGGCACACCGGGGAGCTGTTTTTT. It yields the protein CASSLNNKGHTGELFF. This chain uses TRBV18 with TRBJ2-2; tentative D call: TRBD1 (5 bases). Germline CDR1 KGHSH, CDR2 LQKENI. This CDR3 spans 16 amino acids. V was shortened by 4 bases and J by 3 bases, with 15 bases between the two germline ends.